This paragraph covers one T cell receptor (beta chain) sequence. The PCR contained 60 Vbeta and 13 Jbeta primers. Libraries were prepared by immunoSEQ multiplex PCR; TCRdb keeps only in-frame clonotypes and omits some of them. This table holds about 100,000 clones, about 81% found once. The data belong to a study of cytomegalovirus exposure and HLA in healthy donors. CDR3 size: 14 residues. J gave up 9 bases and V 0 bases, and 3 bases lay outside the gene matches. In germline, CDR1 is SGHRS, CDR2 YFSETQ. Sequencing was carried out using PBMCs. This TCR came from a man aged 25 to 40 in good health and CMV-seropositive. The genes are TRBV5-1 and TRBJ1-6, with 7 bases matching TRBD1. The CDR3 DNA reads as TGCGCCAGCAGCTTGGAACAGGGGAGTTCACCCCTCCACTTT. It specifies CASSLEQGSSPLHF.